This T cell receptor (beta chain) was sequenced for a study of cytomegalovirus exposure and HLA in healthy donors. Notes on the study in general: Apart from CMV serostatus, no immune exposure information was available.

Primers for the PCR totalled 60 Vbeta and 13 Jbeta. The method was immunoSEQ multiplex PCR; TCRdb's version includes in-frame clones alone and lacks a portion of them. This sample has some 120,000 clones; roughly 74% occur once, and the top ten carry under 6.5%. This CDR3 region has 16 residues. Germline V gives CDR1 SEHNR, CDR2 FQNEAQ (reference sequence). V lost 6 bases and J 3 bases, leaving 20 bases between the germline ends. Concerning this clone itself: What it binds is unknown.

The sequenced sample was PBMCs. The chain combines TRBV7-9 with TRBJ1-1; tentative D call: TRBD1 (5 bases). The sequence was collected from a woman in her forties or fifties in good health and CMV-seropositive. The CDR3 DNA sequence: TGTGCCAGCAGTTGGTACGGGACCCCGGGGGACACTGAAGCTTTCTTT. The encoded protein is CASSWYGTPGDTEAFF.